These T cell receptor beta chains were read from a single sample in a study of blood T cells in healthy people across ages. TCRdb recomputed calls from the 5' RACE reads with MiXCR, one row per CDR3 protein. The table lists about 1.4 million distinct CDR3 sequences, 59% of them singletons, with over 5.5% in the top ten. Sequencing was carried out using blood. The receptors come from a man aged 18 to 29 in good health. Both conserved end residues are trimmed from each CDR3.

j_call: TRBJ2-3; v_call: TRBV4-1; cdr3_aa: ASSQTYTGDRTDTQY
j_call: TRBJ2-3; v_call: TRBV12-3/TRBV12-4; cdr3_aa: ASSLGATPNTQY
j_call: TRBJ2-7; v_call: TRBV20-1; cdr3_aa: SARGEYEQY
j_call: TRBJ2-5; v_call: TRBV5-1; cdr3_aa: ASSARVLQETQY
j_call: TRBJ1-2; v_call: TRBV23-1; cdr3_aa: ASSPGGTQRANYGYT
j_call: TRBJ2-1; v_call: TRBV12-3/TRBV12-4; cdr3_aa: ASSPFLDYNEQF
j_call: TRBJ2-7; v_call: TRBV29-1; cdr3_aa: SVLAGGRYEQY
j_call: TRBJ1-5; v_call: TRBV4-1; cdr3_aa: ASSQVTKRPQH
j_call: TRBJ2-3; v_call: TRBV7-9; cdr3_aa: ASSPQLRDTQY
j_call: TRBJ2-1; v_call: TRBV24-1; cdr3_aa: ATSASGTSGNEQF
j_call: TRBJ1-2; v_call: TRBV20-1; cdr3_aa: SANGRRNNYGYT
j_call: TRBJ2-7; v_call: TRBV20-1; cdr3_aa: SANGEGYEQY
j_call: TRBJ2-1; v_call: TRBV7-2; cdr3_aa: ASSSPAGTSGYNEQF
j_call: TRBJ2-3; v_call: TRBV12-3/TRBV12-4; cdr3_aa: ASSLGQFSTDTQY